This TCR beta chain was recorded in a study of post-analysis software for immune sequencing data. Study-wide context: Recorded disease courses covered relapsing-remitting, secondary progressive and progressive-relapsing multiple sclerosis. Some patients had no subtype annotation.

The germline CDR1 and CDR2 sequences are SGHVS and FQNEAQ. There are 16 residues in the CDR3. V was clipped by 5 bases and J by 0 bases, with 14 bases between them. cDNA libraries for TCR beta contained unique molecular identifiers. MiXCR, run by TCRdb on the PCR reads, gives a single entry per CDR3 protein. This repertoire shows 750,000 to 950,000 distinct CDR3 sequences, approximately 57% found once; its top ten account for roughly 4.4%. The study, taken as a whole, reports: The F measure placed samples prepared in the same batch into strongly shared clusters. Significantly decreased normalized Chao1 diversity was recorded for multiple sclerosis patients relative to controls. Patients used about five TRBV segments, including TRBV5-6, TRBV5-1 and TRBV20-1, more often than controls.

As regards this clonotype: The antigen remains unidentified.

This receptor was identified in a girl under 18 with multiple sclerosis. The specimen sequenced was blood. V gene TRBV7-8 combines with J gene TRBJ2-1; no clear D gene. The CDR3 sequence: CASSPETPSSYNEQFF. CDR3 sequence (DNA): TGTGCCAGCAGCCCGGAGACACCGAGCTCCTACAATGAGCAGTTCTTC.